This TCR beta chain was identified during a study of blood T cell repertoires in COVID-19. Turning to the study itself: The United States, Italy and Spain supplied acute and convalescent COVID-19 samples. T cells, B-cell-depleted T cells, or PBMCs provided the cDNA or gDNA that served as material.

Per the study methods: Amplification of reference gene primers provided the estimated nucleated cell counts. Measured with immunoSEQ multiplex PCR; TCRdb has only the in-frame clones, and not every one. V and J calls plus clone size are reproduced from that table; the DNA served to infer D and trimming. The sample includes some 180,000 clones, approximately 80% of them seen just once. Per the germline V gene, CDR1 is SNHLY and CDR2 is FYNNEI. The CDR3 sequence is 17 residues long. The J segment lost 0 bases and the V segment lost 8 bases, leaving 9 bases of the junction unmatched. The receptor was derived from a man aged 45-65 years who had recovered from COVID-19. The rearrangement links TRBV2 to TRBJ1-6, with TRBD1 matching 8 bases. Sequenced sample: peripheral blood. The CDR3 protein is CASGVRTGSSYNSPLHF. CDR3 coding DNA: TGTGCCAGCGGCGTCAGGACAGGGAGCTCCTATAATTCACCCCTCCACTTT. The entire variable domain, with the rest obtained from reference TRBV2 and TRBJ1-6, is as follows: EPEVTQTPSHQVTQMGQEVILRCVPISNHLYFYWYRQILGQKVEFLVSFYNNEISEKSEIFDDQFSVERPDGSNFTLKIRSTKLEDSAMYFCASGVRTGSSYNSPLHFGNGTRLTVT.